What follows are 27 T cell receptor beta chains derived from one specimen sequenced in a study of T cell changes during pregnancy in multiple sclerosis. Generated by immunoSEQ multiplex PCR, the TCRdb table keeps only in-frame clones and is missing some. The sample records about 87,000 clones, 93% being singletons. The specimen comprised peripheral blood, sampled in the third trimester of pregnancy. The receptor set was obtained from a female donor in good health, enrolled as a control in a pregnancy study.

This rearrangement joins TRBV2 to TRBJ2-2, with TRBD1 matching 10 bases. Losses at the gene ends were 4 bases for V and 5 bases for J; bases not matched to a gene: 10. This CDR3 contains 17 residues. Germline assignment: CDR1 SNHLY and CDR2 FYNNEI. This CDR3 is CASSAPPGTGDTGELFF. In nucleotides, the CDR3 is TGTGCCAGCAGTGCTCCCCCTGGGACAGGGGATACCGGGGAGCTGTTTTTT.

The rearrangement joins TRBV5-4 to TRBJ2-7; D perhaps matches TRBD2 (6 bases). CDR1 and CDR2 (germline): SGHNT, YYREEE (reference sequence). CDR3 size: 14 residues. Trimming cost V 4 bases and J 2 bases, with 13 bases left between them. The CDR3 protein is CASSLGGPAYEQYF. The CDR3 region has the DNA TGTGCCAGCAGCCTCGGGGGACCCGCCTACGAGCAGTACTTC.

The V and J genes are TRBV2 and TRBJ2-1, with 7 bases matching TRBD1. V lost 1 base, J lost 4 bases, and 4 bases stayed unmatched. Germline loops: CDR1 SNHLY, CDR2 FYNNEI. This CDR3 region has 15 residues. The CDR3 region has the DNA TGTGCCAGCAGTGAAGATGGGACAGAGTACAATGAGCAGTTCTTC. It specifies CASSEDGTEYNEQFF. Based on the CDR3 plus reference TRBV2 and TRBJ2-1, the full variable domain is EPEVTQTPSHQVTQMGQEVILRCVPISNHLYFYWYRQILGQKVEFLVSFYNNEISEKSEIFDDQFSVERPDGSNFTLKIRSTKLEDSAMYFCASSEDGTEYNEQFFGPGTRLTVL.

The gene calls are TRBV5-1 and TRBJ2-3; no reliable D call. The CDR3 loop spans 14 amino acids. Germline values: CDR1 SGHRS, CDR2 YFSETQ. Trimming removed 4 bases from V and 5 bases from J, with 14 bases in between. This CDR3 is CASSPDTRRDTQYF. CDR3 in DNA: TGCGCCAGCAGCCCCGACACACGTAGAGATACGCAGTATTTT.

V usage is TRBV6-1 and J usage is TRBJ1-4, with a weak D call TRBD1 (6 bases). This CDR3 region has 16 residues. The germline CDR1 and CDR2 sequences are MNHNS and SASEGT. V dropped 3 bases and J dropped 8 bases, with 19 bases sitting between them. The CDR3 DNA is TGTGCCAGCAGTGAGGGCTTCGGGGGGCGACGGGAAAAACTGTTTTTT. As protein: CASSEGFGGRREKLFF.

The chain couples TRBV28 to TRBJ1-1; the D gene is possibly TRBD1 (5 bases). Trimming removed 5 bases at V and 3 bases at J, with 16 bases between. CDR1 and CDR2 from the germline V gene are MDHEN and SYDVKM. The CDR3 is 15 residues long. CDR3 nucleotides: TGTGCCAGCAGTGCGGCCGGGAGGGGCGACACTGAAGCTTTCTTT. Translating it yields CASSAAGRGDTEAFF.

CDR3 in amino acids: CSVRGSGANVLTF. DNA for the CDR3: TGCAGCGTCAGGGGCTCGGGGGCCAACGTCCTGACTTTC. The V and J genes are TRBV29-1 and TRBJ2-6, with D possibly TRBD1 on 6 matching bases. Trimming stripped 6 bases from V and 4 bases from J, with 10 bases between. This CDR3 region has 13 residues. Germline-derived CDR1 and CDR2 are SQVTM and ANQGSEA.

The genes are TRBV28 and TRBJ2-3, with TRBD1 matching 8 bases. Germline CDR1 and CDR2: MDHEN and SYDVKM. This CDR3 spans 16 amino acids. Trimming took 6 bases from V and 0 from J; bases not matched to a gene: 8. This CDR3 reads CASSRAGGVSTDTQYF. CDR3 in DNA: TGTGCCAGCAGCCGAGCAGGGGGCGTGAGCACAGATACGCAGTATTTT. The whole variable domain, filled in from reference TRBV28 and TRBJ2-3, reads DVKVTQSSRYLVKRTGEKVFLECVQDMDHENMFWYRQDPGLGLRLIYFSYDVKMKEKGDIPEGYSVSREKKERFSLILESASTNQTSMYLCASSRAGGVSTDTQYFGPGTRLTVL.

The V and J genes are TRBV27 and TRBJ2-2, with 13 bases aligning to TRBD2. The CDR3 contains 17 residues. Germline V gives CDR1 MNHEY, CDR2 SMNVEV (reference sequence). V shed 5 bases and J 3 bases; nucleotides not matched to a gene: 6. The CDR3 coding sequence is TGTGCCAGCAGTCCACTGGGACTAGCGGGGCACACCGGGGAGCTGTTTTTT. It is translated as CASSPLGLAGHTGELFF.

The CDR3 nucleotides read TGTGCCAGCGAGGCTAGCGGGAGCACAGATACGCAGTATTTT. Translation: CASEASGSTDTQYF. The chain links TRBV2 to TRBJ2-3; TRBD2 agrees at 8 bases. The CDR3 is made up of 14 amino acids. Trimming cost V 8 bases and J 0 bases; bases outside gene matches: 4. Germline V gene sequence: CDR1 SNHLY, CDR2 FYNNEI. The full variable domain, rest sourced from reference TRBV2 and TRBJ2-3, is EPEVTQTPSHQVTQMGQEVILRCVPISNHLYFYWYRQILGQKVEFLVSFYNNEISEKSEIFDDQFSVERPDGSNFTLKIRSTKLEDSAMYFCASEASGSTDTQYFGPGTRLTVL.

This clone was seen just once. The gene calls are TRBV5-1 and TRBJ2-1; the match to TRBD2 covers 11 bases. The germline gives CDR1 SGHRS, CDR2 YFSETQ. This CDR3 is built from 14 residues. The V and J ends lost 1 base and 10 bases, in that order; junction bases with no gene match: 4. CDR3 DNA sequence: TGCGCCAGCAGCTTGACTAGCGGGAGTGAAGAGCAGTTCTTC. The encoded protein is CASSLTSGSEEQFF.

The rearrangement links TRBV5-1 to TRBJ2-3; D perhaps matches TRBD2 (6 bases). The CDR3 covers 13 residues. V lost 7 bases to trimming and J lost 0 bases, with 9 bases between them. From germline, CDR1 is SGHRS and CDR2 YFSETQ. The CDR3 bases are TGCGCCAGCGACGGAGGGAGCACAGATACGCAGTATTTT. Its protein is CASDGGSTDTQYF.

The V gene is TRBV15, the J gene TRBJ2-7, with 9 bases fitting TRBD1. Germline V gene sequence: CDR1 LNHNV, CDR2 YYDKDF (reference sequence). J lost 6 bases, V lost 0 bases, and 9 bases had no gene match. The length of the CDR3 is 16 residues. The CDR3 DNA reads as TGTGCCACCAGCAGAGATGGGGACAGGGCCTTTCGCGAGCAGTACTTC. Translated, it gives CATSRDGDRAFREQYF.

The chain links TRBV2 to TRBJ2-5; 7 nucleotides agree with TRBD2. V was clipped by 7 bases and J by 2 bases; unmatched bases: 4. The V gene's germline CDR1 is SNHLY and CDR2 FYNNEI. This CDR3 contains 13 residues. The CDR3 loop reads CASTREIQETQYF. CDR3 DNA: TGTGCCAGCACGCGGGAGATTCAAGAGACCCAGTACTTC.

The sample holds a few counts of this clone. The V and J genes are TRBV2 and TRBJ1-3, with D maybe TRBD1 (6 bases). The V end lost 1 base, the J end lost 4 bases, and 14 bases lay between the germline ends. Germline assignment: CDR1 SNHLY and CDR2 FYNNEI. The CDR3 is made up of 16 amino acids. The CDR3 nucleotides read TGTGCCAGCAGTGAAGGTGGGGGGGCGTACGGAAACACCATATATTTT. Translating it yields CASSEGGGAYGNTIYF.

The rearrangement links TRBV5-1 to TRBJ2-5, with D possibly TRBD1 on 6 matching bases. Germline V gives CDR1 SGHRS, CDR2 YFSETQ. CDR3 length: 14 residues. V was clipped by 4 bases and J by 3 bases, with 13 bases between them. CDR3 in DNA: TGCGCCAGCAGCCCGAACACAGGGAAAGAGACCCAGTACTTC. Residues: CASSPNTGKETQYF. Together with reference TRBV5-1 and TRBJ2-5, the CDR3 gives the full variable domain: KAGVTQTPRYLIKTRGQQVTLSCSPISGHRSVSWYQQTPGQGLQFLFEYFSETQRNKGNFPGRFSGRQFSNSRSEMNVSTLELGDSALYLCASSPNTGKETQYFGPGTRLLVL.

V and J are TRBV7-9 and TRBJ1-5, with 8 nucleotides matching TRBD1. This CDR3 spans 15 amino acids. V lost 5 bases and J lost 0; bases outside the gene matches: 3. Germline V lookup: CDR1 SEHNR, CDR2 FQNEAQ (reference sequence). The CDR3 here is CASSPGTGSNQPQHF. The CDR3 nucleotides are TGTGCCAGCAGCCCAGGGACAGGTAGCAATCAGCCCCAGCATTTT.

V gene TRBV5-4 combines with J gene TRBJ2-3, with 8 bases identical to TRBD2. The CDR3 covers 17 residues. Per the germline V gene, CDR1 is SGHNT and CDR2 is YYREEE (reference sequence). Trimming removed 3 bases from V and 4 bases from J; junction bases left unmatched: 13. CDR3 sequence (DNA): TGTGCCAGCAGCTCAGAACTTGGACTAGCCCTTCCAGATACGCAGTATTTT. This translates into CASSSELGLALPDTQYF.

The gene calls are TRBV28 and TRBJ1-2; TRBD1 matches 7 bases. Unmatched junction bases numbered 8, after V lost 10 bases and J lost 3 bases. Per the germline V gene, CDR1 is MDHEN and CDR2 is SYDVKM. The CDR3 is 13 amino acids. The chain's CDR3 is CATKKTGHYGYTF. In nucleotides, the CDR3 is TGTGCCACCAAGAAGACAGGGCACTATGGCTACACCTTC.

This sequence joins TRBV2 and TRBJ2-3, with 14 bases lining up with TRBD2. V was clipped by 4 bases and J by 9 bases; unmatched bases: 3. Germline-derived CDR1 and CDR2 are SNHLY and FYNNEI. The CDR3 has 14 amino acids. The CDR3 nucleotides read TGTGCCAGCAGTGGCGGGACTAGCGGGAGCACGCAGTATTTT. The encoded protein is CASSGGTSGSTQYF.

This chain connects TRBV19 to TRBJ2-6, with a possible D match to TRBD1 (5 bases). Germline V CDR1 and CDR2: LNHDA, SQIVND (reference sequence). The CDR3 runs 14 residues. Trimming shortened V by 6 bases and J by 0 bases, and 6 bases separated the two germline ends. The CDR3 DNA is TGTGCCAGTAGGGACACCTCTGGGGCCAACGTCCTGACTTTC. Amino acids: CASRDTSGANVLTF.

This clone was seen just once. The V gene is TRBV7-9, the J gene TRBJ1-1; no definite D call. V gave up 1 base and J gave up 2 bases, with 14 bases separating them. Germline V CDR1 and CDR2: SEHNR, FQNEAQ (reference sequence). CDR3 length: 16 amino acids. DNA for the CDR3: TGTGCCAGCAGCTTAGGCGCATTCGACATAAACACTGAAGCTTTCTTT. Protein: CASSLGAFDINTEAFF. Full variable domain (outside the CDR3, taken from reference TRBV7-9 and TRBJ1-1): DTGVSQNPRHKITKRGQNVTFRCDPISEHNRLYWYRQTLGQGPEFLTYFQNEAQLEKSRLLSDRFSAERPKGSFSTLEIQRTEQGDSAMYLCASSLGAFDINTEAFFGQGTRLTVV.

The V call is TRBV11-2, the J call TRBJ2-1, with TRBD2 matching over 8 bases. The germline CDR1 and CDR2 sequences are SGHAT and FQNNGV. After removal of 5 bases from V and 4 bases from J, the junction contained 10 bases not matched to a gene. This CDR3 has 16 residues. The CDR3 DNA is TGTGCCAGCAGCCTGGGGGGTAGCGGGGAATACAATGAGCAGTTCTTC. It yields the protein CASSLGGSGEYNEQFF.

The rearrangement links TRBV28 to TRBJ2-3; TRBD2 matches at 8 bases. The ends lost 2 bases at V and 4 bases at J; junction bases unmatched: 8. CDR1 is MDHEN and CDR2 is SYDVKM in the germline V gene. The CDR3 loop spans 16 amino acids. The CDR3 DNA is TGTGCCAGCAGTTTAGCGGGTAGCGGGAAGCCAGATACGCAGTATTTT. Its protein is CASSLAGSGKPDTQYF. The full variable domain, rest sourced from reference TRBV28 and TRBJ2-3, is DVKVTQSSRYLVKRTGEKVFLECVQDMDHENMFWYRQDPGLGLRLIYFSYDVKMKEKGDIPEGYSVSREKKERFSLILESASTNQTSMYLCASSLAGSGKPDTQYFGPGTRLTVL.

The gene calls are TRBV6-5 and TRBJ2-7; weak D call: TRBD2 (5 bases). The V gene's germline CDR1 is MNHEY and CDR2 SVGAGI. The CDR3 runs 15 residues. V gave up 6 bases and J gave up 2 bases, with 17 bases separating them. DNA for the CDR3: TGTGCCAGCAGGGGGTTGTTGGAGCGGACCTACGAGCAGTACTTC. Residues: CASRGLLERTYEQYF.

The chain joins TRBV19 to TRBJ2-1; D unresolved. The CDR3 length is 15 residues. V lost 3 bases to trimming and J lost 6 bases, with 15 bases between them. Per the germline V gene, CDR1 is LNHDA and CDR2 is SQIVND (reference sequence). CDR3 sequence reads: CASSMGSFVSNEQFF. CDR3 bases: TGTGCCAGTAGTATGGGCAGTTTCGTATCCAATGAGCAGTTCTTC.

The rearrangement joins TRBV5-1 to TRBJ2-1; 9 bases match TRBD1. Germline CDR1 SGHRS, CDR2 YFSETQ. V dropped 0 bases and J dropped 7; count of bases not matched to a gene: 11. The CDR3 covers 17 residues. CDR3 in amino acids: CASSLGPGQGISNEQFF. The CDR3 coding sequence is TGCGCCAGCAGCTTGGGCCCCGGACAGGGGATTAGTAATGAGCAGTTCTTC.